Presented here are 16 T cell receptor beta chains from one specimen sequenced in a study of T-cell reconstitution after alpha-beta-depleted transplantation in children. Unique molecular identifiers tagged the TCRbeta library. TCRdb reprocessed the PCR reads with MiXCR, giving one entry per CDR3 protein. The sample records about a million distinct CDR3 sequences, roughly 29% being singletons. The sample consisted of PBMCs, mostly from graft donor cells, taken 360 days after TCRalphabeta/CD19-depleted stem cell transplant. These receptors were taken from a boy in the first two years of life who had a stem cell transplant for SCID, so the T cells may come from the graft donor.

DNA of the CDR3: TGCAGTGCTCCCGCGGGTCTGGCGGGGGGCGGGAATGAGCAGTTCTTC. Its protein product is CSAPAGLAGGGNEQFF. This chain joins TRBV20-1 and TRBJ2-1; 8 bases are a match to TRBD2. The CDR3 length is 16 residues. V was clipped by 5 bases and J by 7 bases; unmatched bases: 16. CDR1 and CDR2 from the germline V gene are DFQATT and SNEGSKA (reference sequence).

The rearrangement uses TRBV20-1 and TRBJ1-1; D unresolved. Trimming cost V 2 bases and J 0 bases, with 13 bases left between them. This CDR3 is built from 15 residues. Germline V gives CDR1 DFQATT, CDR2 SNEGSKA (reference sequence). The CDR3 DNA reads TGCAGTGCTAGACGGACCGGCTTTATGAACACTGAAGCTTTCTTT. It yields the protein CSARRTGFMNTEAFF.

This sequence joins TRBV5-1 and TRBJ2-7, with 9 bases matching TRBD1. The CDR3 is made up of 16 amino acids. From germline, CDR1 is SGHRS and CDR2 YFSETQ. V lost 0 bases and J lost 3; bases outside the gene matches: 7. CDR3 amino acids: CASSLGLGQGYYEQYF. The DNA of the CDR3 is TGCGCCAGCAGCTTGGGACTGGGACAGGGTTACTACGAGCAGTACTTC.

The chain joins TRBV10-3 to TRBJ2-1, with 11 bases fitting TRBD1. Germline V lookup: CDR1 ENHRY, CDR2 SYGVKD. This CDR3 spans 15 amino acids. The junction had 4 bases not matched to a gene; V was cut back by 1 base and J by 8 bases. CDR3 loop: CAISELDRGPDEQFF. The CDR3 DNA is TGTGCCATCAGTGAGTTGGACAGGGGGCCGGATGAGCAGTTCTTC.

The chain has TRBV10-3 and TRBJ2-7; possibly TRBD1 for D (7 bases). Trimming stripped 0 bases from V and 3 bases from J, with 15 bases between. This CDR3 is built from 16 residues. Germline assignment: CDR1 ENHRY and CDR2 SYGVKD. The CDR3 nucleotides read TGTGCCATCAGTGAGTCCGCCAGGGGGGTATTCTACGAGCAGTACTTC. Its translation is CAISESARGVFYEQYF.

This clonotype was counted ten times or more. The chain has TRBV6-5 and TRBJ2-7; D gene ambiguous. The length of the CDR3 is 14 residues. Germline V gene sequence: CDR1 MNHEY, CDR2 SVGAGI. V gave up 2 bases and J gave up 1 base, with 9 bases separating them. In DNA, the CDR3 is TGTGCCAGCAGTTACAGACCGCTTTCCTACGAGCAGTACTTC. It codes for CASSYRPLSYEQYF.

This CDR3 is CASRSNRVYTGELFF. CDR3 DNA sequence: TGTGCCAGCAGGTCTAACAGGGTTTACACCGGGGAGCTGTTTTTT. This chain links TRBV2 with TRBJ2-2; weak D call: TRBD1 (6 bases). CDR1 and CDR2 (germline): SNHLY, FYNNEI. This CDR3 comprises 15 residues. The V gene lost 6 bases and the J gene lost 3 bases, with 14 bases spanning the gap.

The table lists this clonotype with a few counts. The chain is built from TRBV20-1 and TRBJ2-7; perhaps TRBD2 as D (6 bases). Trimming pared 5 bases from V and 3 bases from J, leaving 14 bases between. The CDR3 has 13 amino acids. The germline V gene encodes CDR1 DFQATT and CDR2 SNEGSKA (reference sequence). CDR3 nucleotides: TGCAGTGCTTCCCGGGACTTGGTCTACGAGCAGTACTTC. Translation gives CSASRDLVYEQYF.

The chain has TRBV12-5 and TRBJ2-7; D is undetermined. This CDR3 region has 14 residues. Germline CDR1 and CDR2: LGHNT and FRNRAP. The V and J ends lost 0 bases and 0 bases respectively, with 6 bases between them. The CDR3 region is CASGLVTTSYEQYF. The CDR3 bases are TGTGCTAGTGGTTTGGTCACCACCTCCTACGAGCAGTACTTC.

The chain couples TRBV12-3 or TRBV12-4 to TRBJ2-3; TRBD1 matches at 7 bases. V was pared by 2 bases and J by 1 base, with 3 bases of the junction left unmatched. The CDR3 is 15 residues long. This CDR3 reads CASSLRGLRTDTQYF. The CDR3 DNA follows: TGTGCCAGCAGTTTAAGGGGGCTTCGCACAGATACGCAGTATTTT.

The CDR3 sequence is CARELALETQYF. As DNA, the CDR3 is TGCGCCCGGGAGCTGGCTTTGGAGACCCAGTACTTC. The rearrangement uses TRBV5-1 and TRBJ2-5; maybe TRBD2 (6 bases). CDR3 size: 12 residues. The germline CDR1 and CDR2 sequences are SGHRS and YFSETQ. Trimming cost V 10 bases and J 5 bases, with 15 bases left between them. Drawing the rest from reference TRBV5-1 and TRBJ2-5, the complete variable domain is KAGVTQTPRYLIKTRGQQVTLSCSPISGHRSVSWYQQTPGQGLQFLFEYFSETQRNKGNFPGRFSGRQFSNSRSEMNVSTLELGDSALYLCARELALETQYFGPGTRLLVL.

The V and J genes are TRBV4-1 and TRBJ1-1; D is possibly TRBD1 (5 bases). Germline V gene sequence: CDR1 MGHRA, CDR2 YSYEKL. The CDR3 sequence is 17 residues long. V dropped 0 bases and J dropped 4 bases, with 18 bases sitting between them. Here the CDR3 DNA reads TGCGCCAGCAGCCAAGAGTGGCAGGGCCGCCCGGGCACTGAAGCTTTCTTT. Amino acid sequence: CASSQEWQGRPGTEAFF.

The chain carries TRBV15 and TRBJ2-1, with no clear D. CDR3 length equals 11 residues. Trimming took 1 base from V and 9 from J, leaving 4 bases between them. Germline V gives CDR1 LNHNV, CDR2 YYDKDF (reference sequence). The CDR3 sequence: CATSRAAEQFF. The CDR3 coding sequence is TGTGCCACCAGCAGAGCGGCTGAGCAGTTCTTC.

This chain joins TRBV6-5 and TRBJ2-5, with TRBD2 matching over 7 bases. The CDR3 has 14 residues. V lost 6 bases and J lost 5; bases outside the gene matches: 9. Per the germline V gene, CDR1 is MNHEY and CDR2 is SVGAGI. The CDR3 spells CASSRGGRGETQYF. The CDR3 DNA follows: TGTGCCAGCAGCCGCGGGGGACGGGGTGAGACCCAGTACTTC.

The rearrangement links TRBV12-3 or TRBV12-4 to TRBJ2-5; TRBD2 agrees at 14 bases. J was trimmed by 4 bases and V by 6 bases; bases with no gene match: 7. The CDR3 is 16 amino acids. CDR3 coding DNA: TGTGCCAGCAGCCGCGGACTAGCGGGGGGCTCAGAGACCCAGTACTTC. The encoded protein is CASSRGLAGGSETQYF.

V is TRBV6-5 and J is TRBJ2-1, with 10 bases matching TRBD1. The V segment lost 1 base and the J segment 3 bases; nucleotides outside the gene matches: 3. In germline, CDR1 is MNHEY, CDR2 SVGAGI. The CDR3 length is 16 residues. CDR3 region: CASSYLGQGFYNEQFF. Here the CDR3 DNA reads TGTGCCAGCAGTTACTTGGGACAGGGGTTCTACAATGAGCAGTTCTTC.